The rows below give T cell receptor beta chains drawn from one sample of a study of cytomegalovirus exposure and HLA in healthy donors. The assay was immunoSEQ multiplex PCR, and TCRdb's table has in-frame clones only and misses some. Among about 100,000 clones listed, around four fifths were seen once. Sequencing input: PBMCs. Source of these receptors: a woman between 35 and 50 years old in good health and CMV-seronegative. Both conserved end residues are part of each CDR3. D genes are given only for firm matches. Clone size appears in some rows only: once, few, many, or a class for an expanded clone.

j_call: TRBJ2-7
d_call: NA
v_call: TRBV19
clone_size: NA
cdr3_nt: TGTGCCAGTAGTTACGGAGGTCCTTACGAGCAGTACTTC
cdr3_aa: CASSYGGPYEQYF

j_call: TRBJ2-2
d_call: TRBD1
v_call: TRBV5-6
clone_size: NA
cdr3_nt: TGTGCCAGCAGCTACGGGACAGGGGTGGGAGTCGGGGAGCTGTTTTTT
cdr3_aa: CASSYGTGVGVGELFF

j_call: TRBJ2-7
d_call: TRBD2
v_call: TRBV5-4
clone_size: NA
cdr3_nt: TGTGCCAGCAGCTTGTACGGGACTAGGACCACCCACGAGCAGTACTTC
cdr3_aa: CASSLYGTRTTHEQYF

j_call: TRBJ1-6
d_call: NA
v_call: TRBV6-6
clone_size: once
cdr3_nt: TGTGCCAGCAGTTACATACAAACCGGCGGTTCACCCCTCCACTTT
cdr3_aa: CASSYIQTGGSPLHF

j_call: TRBJ2-7
d_call: TRBD2
v_call: TRBV5-1
clone_size: few
cdr3_nt: TGCGCCAGCAGCTTCGGGTGGGAGGGCCTATACGAGCAGTACTTC
cdr3_aa: CASSFGWEGLYEQYF

j_call: TRBJ1-2
d_call: NA
v_call: TRBV27
clone_size: few
cdr3_nt: TGTGCCAGCAGTTTAAGTCGCGGCCAGGGCTACACCTTC
cdr3_aa: CASSLSRGQGYTF

j_call: TRBJ2-3
d_call: TRBD1
v_call: TRBV11-2
clone_size: NA
cdr3_nt: TGTGCCAGCAGCGCCTGGGACAGGGGGCAAACAGATACGCAGTATTTT
cdr3_aa: CASSAWDRGQTDTQYF

j_call: TRBJ2-2
d_call: TRBD2
v_call: TRBV27
clone_size: NA
cdr3_nt: TGTGCCAGCAGTTCCTCTAGCGGGAGGACGAACACCGGGGAGCTGTTTTTT
cdr3_aa: CASSSSSGRTNTGELFF

j_call: TRBJ2-1
d_call: TRBD2
v_call: TRBV7-3
clone_size: NA
cdr3_nt: TGTGCCAGCAGCTTAAATTGGGGAGGGCAGAATGAGCAGTTCTTC
cdr3_aa: CASSLNWGGQNEQFF

j_call: TRBJ1-2
d_call: TRBD1
v_call: TRBV27
clone_size: NA
cdr3_nt: TGTGCCAGCAGCTTTCGATATTTGGCAGGGGGCGGTGGCTACACCTTC
cdr3_aa: CASSFRYLAGGGGYTF

j_call: TRBJ2-1
d_call: TRBD2
v_call: TRBV4-1
clone_size: NA
cdr3_nt: TGCGCCAGCAGCCAAGATGCGGCACTAGCGGGCCCCTACAATGAGCAGTTCTTC
cdr3_aa: CASSQDAALAGPYNEQFF

j_call: TRBJ1-4
d_call: NA
v_call: TRBV7-3
clone_size: once
cdr3_nt: TGTGCCAGCAGCTTAACTGGAGGGGCAACTAATGAAAAACTGTTTTTT
cdr3_aa: CASSLTGGATNEKLFF